This T cell receptor (beta chain) was observed in a study of radiotherapy plus CTLA-4 blockade in lung cancer. The wider study: Objective response rate was 15% to 20%; disease control rate, 25% to 35%.

Study-level points and caveats: Early clonal dynamics of blood T cells, together with interferon-beta, were reported as the best response predictor.

The CDR3 contains 14 residues. Germline lookup yields CDR1 SGHRS and CDR2 YFSETQ. J gave up 6 bases and V 3 bases, and 9 bases lay outside the gene matches. For this clone: Its target is not known.

In chemo-refractory metastatic non-small-cell lung cancer, patients got ipilimumab CTLA-4 blockade together with focal radiation. Clones were sequenced by immunoSEQ multiplex PCR, and TCRdb holds only the in-frame ones, with some missing. Among tens of thousands of clones listed, around three quarters were seen once. The clonotype was recovered from a human donor with non-small cell lung cancer who had a complete response to radiotherapy plus ipilimumab. This rearrangement joins TRBV5-1 to TRBJ2-7; 7 positions match TRBD1. The sample in question was peripheral blood, obtained from a patient treated with radiotherapy plus ipilimumab. This CDR3 reads CASSWRQGKGEQYF. The CDR3 DNA sequence: TGCGCCAGCAGCTGGAGACAGGGTAAGGGCGAGCAGTACTTC. Combining the CDR3 with reference TRBV5-1 and TRBJ2-7 gives the whole variable domain KAGVTQTPRYLIKTRGQQVTLSCSPISGHRSVSWYQQTPGQGLQFLFEYFSETQRNKGNFPGRFSGRQFSNSRSEMNVSTLELGDSALYLCASSWRQGKGEQYFGPGTRLTVT.